Sequencing of this T cell receptor beta chain was carried out in a study of Ad26.COV2.S vaccination and SARS-CoV-2 variants (dated by TCRdb to about 2021). Regarding the study in general: Vaccine-arm donors were drawn from COV1001, a multicentre, randomized, double-blind, placebo-controlled phase I-IIa trial of Ad26.COV2.S in healthy adults. Ad26.COV2.S was given intramuscularly at 5x10^10 or 1x10^11 viral particles, as a single shot or as two shots 56 days apart. TCRbeta repertoire sequencing served as the tool for gauging how specific and how broad the SARS-CoV-2-reactive T cell receptors were following Ad26.COV2.S vaccination. Blinding of investigators to trial group allocation was maintained during experiments and outcome assessment. The TCR-sequenced set comprised around 30 samples: approximately 19 Ad26.COV2.S vaccine recipients, 5 placebo recipients and 8 SARS-CoV-2 convalescent individuals. Trial participants were randomized into five groups of five, in which low-dose or high-dose Ad26.COV2.S was given once or twice, or placebo was given on both occasions. What the research found in general, with its limitations: Comparable non-spike TCR breadth was observed between vaccine and placebo recipients, consistent with only spike being contained in the vaccine. The authors noted that total T cell responses may have been underestimated by the TCR breadth and depth analyses. Comparing responses between vaccine doses or regimens was not something the study was powered to do. Spike-specific TCR breadth was higher in Ad26.COV2.S recipients than in placebo recipients (P = 0.0014). After vaccination, spike-specific CD8+ and CD4+ T cell responses were reported to show substantial breadth.

This specimen's treatment or condition label, per the study, means: some 20 received Ad26.COV2.S at low or high dose, single or two shots; about five received placebo; per-sample allocation not given. For vaccine and placebo recipients, repertoires were sequenced using samples collected on day 63 after the first injection. In Cohort 1b, more than 20 adults aged 18-55 years were enrolled at a single site in Boston, USA, between 29 July and 7 August 2020. As a vaccine, Ad26.COV2.S was a replication-incompetent adenovirus type 26 vector that expressed a prefusion-stabilized SARS-CoV-2 spike protein derived from the original Wuhan strain. TCRbeta CDR3 regions were sequenced with the immunoSEQ Assay. After extraction, genomic DNA underwent amplification by bias-controlled multiplex PCR, followed by high-throughput sequencing. From the authors' description of their analysis: To quantify the absolute abundance of each unique TCRbeta CDR3 region, sequences were collapsed and filtered. T cell fraction was estimated by normalization of TCRbeta template counts to usable DNA, with usable DNA being measured through amplification of reference genes present in all nucleated cells. Repertoire TCRs were annotated as SARS-CoV-2-specific by exact matching of V gene, CDR3 amino acid sequence and J gene to a known reactive TCR set. The reference SARS-CoV-2 TCR set was obtained from MIRA and was filtered for enrichment in COVID-19-positive ImmuneCODE repertoires, whereby public or cross-reactive TCRs were removed. Using the MIRA antigens, annotated TCRs were further analysed by specific ORF or by position within an ORF. Breadth was defined as the number of annotated unique rearrangements divided by the total number of unique productive rearrangements, and depth was defined as the summed frequency of the annotated unique rearrangements. Two-sided Wilcoxon rank-sum tests were applied when comparing TCR breadth between groups. TCRdb carries this immuneACCESS record with in-frame sequences only. Its versions omit some clonotypes, under half of them owing to an unresolved V gene in the studies checked, with the rest unexplained. The V and J calls and clone size come from that table; D and trimming were worked out from the DNA. The table for this sample lists about 680,000 clones; approximately 88% of them were counted only once. The top ten clonotypes cover nearly 1.5% of the sample.

Trimming costs V 7 bases and J 5 bases, and their ends lie 18 bases apart. The CDR3 contains 15 residues, cysteine and phenylalanine counted. CDR3 DNA only is kept here, 45 bases in frame from base 1. The germline V gene (reference sequence) yields LNHDA for CDR1 and SQIVND for CDR2. To note about this clone: What this receptor recognizes is not known. No base-level quality is on record; no much larger clone is a single base apart.

The rearranged segments are TRBV19 and TRBJ1-5, with TRBD1 perhaps the D gene, on 6 matching bases. The sample consisted of peripheral blood, taken in a trial of Ad26.COV2.S vaccine versus placebo. The origin of this receptor is a person aged 18-65 years who received the Ad26.COV2.S COVID-19 vaccine or a placebo. The bases read TGTGCCAGTAATACACAGGGTACGGAATATCAGCCCCAGCATTTT. Its protein is CASNTQGTEYQPQHF.